This T cell receptor beta chain comes out of a study of cytomegalovirus exposure and HLA in healthy donors. Study information: Out of 300 to 500 genotyped donors, less than 90% belonged to the Caucasian-associated ancestry cluster.

Notes on this clone: The antigen remains undetermined.

Overall study results and limits: A classifier reportedly called cytomegalovirus status with high sensitivity and specificity.

Vbeta (60) and Jbeta (13) primers were used in the PCR. TCRdb keeps only in-frame clones here, not all; method: immunoSEQ multiplex PCR. The table shows over 70,000 clones, with about two thirds occurring only once. The sequenced sample was PBMCs. The TCR sequence derives from a woman aged 45-65 years in good health and CMV-seropositive.

The CDR3 loop is CASSLLFFTDTQYF. The CDR3 DNA follows: TGTGCCAGCAGCTTGCTATTTTTTACAGATACGCAGTATTTT. The gene calls are TRBV5-5 and TRBJ2-3; the D is unclear. The germline gives CDR1 SGHKS, CDR2 YYEKEE (reference sequence). V was pared by 1 base and J by 3 bases, with 9 bases between. This CDR3 comprises 14 residues.